Below are 21 T cell receptor beta chains sequenced from a single sample in a study of blood T cell repertoires in COVID-19. Data came from immunoSEQ multiplex PCR; TCRdb stores just in-frame clones and leaves some out. The sample lists fewer than 300,000 clones; approximately 89% were seen once. The sample was peripheral blood. These TCRs come from a woman younger than 45 with COVID-19, enrolled during active disease.

The V gene is TRBV19, the J gene TRBJ1-6; D unclear. The CDR3 has 13 residues. From germline, CDR1 is LNHDA and CDR2 SQIVND (reference sequence). The V gene lost 2 bases and the J gene lost 7 bases, with 6 bases spanning the gap. CDR3 loop: CASSIPRNSPLHF. The CDR3 bases are TGTGCCAGTAGTATACCGCGAAATTCACCCCTCCACTTT.

The chain links TRBV19 to TRBJ1-1, with D maybe TRBD1 (5 bases). Germline V gene data show CDR1 as LNHDA and CDR2 as SQIVND (reference sequence). The V end was cut by 4 bases, the J end by 3 bases, with 9 bases between. This CDR3 is 13 amino acids long. CDR3 amino acids: CASSRQSHTEAFF. In DNA form, the CDR3 reads TGTGCCAGTAGTAGACAGAGTCACACTGAAGCTTTCTTT.

The chain recombines TRBV19 with TRBJ1-1, with 10 positions matching TRBD1. The V gene end was trimmed by 6 bases and the J gene end by 4 bases; junction bases not matched to a gene: 5. Germline V gene lookup returns CDR1 LNHDA and CDR2 SQIVND (reference sequence). The CDR3 totals 14 residues. CDR3 nucleotides: TGTGCCAGTAGGCGGGACAGGGGTTCCACTGAAGCTTTCTTT. Residues: CASRRDRGSTEAFF.

This chain joins TRBV28 and TRBJ2-5; perhaps TRBD2 as D (6 bases). Germline CDR1 is MDHEN and CDR2 is SYDVKM. The CDR3 is 16 residues long. Trimming took 2 bases from V and 5 from J, leaving 18 bases between them. CDR3 sequence reads: CASSLGSWAGKETQYF. CDR3 sequence (DNA): TGTGCCAGCAGTTTAGGTTCGTGGGCGGGAAAGGAGACCCAGTACTTC.

The chain joins TRBV12-3 or TRBV12-4 to TRBJ1-1; D is unclear. The CDR3 extends over 13 amino acids. V was cut by 1 base and J by 10 bases, with 13 bases left in between. The CDR3: CASSLVEGGGAFF. The CDR3 DNA is TGTGCCAGCAGTTTAGTTGAGGGCGGAGGAGCTTTCTTT.

The J gene is TRBJ1-1, the V gene TRBV12-3 or TRBV12-4, with TRBD1 as a possible D gene (6 bases). The ends were cut back, 7 bases at V and 1 base at J, with 10 bases in the middle. The CDR3 contains 13 residues. CDR3 in DNA: TGTGCCAGCACCAAGACAGGGAACACTGAAGCTTTCTTT. Its translation is CASTKTGNTEAFF.

The chain uses TRBV6-5 and TRBJ1-5; no definite D call. V lost 6 bases and J lost 0, with 12 bases in between. The CDR3 spans 15 residues. Germline loops: CDR1 MNHEY, CDR2 SVGAGI. The CDR3 loop is CASRDWHYSNQPQHF. In DNA form, the CDR3 reads TGTGCCAGCAGGGACTGGCATTATAGCAATCAGCCCCAGCATTTT.

V gene TRBV2 combines with J gene TRBJ1-2, with D maybe TRBD1 (6 bases). Germline V gives CDR1 SNHLY, CDR2 FYNNEI. The CDR3 is made up of 12 amino acids. V shed 7 bases and J shed 7 bases, with 13 bases lying between them. CDR3 amino acids: CASIQDRRGYTF. The CDR3 coding sequence is TGTGCCAGCATTCAAGACAGGCGTGGCTACACCTTC.

The CDR3 sequence is CSASSSGFNSYNSPLHF. The CDR3 region has the DNA TGCAGTGCTAGTTCATCGGGGTTTAACTCCTATAATTCACCCCTCCACTTT. This chain uses TRBV20-1 with TRBJ1-6, with D hard to call. The CDR3 spans 17 residues. Trimming shortened V by 3 bases and J by 0 bases, and 15 bases separated the two germline ends. Per the germline V gene, CDR1 is DFQATT and CDR2 is SNEGSKA (reference sequence).

This rearrangement joins TRBV7-2 to TRBJ1-4; 7 bases are a match to TRBD1. The germline V gene has CDR1 SGHTA and CDR2 FQGNSA. With 6 bases clipped from V and 6 bases from J, the junction kept 7 bases outside the gene matches. The CDR3 is 14 amino acids. The CDR3 nucleotides read TGTGCCAGCAGGCCGGGACAGCTTGATGAAAAACTGTTTTTT. It specifies CASRPGQLDEKLFF.

The gene calls are TRBV6-5 and TRBJ1-1; 9 bases match TRBD1. V lost 8 bases, J lost 1 base, and 5 bases stayed unmatched. Germline lookup yields CDR1 MNHEY and CDR2 SVGAGI. This CDR3 region has 14 residues. For the CDR3, the DNA is TGTGCCAGCGGGGACAGGGTGGAGAACACTGAAGCTTTCTTT. This gives the protein CASGDRVENTEAFF.

This clone was counted once. The gene calls are TRBV6-1 and TRBJ1-3; perhaps TRBD1 as D (5 bases). Germline values: CDR1 MNHNS, CDR2 SASEGT. The CDR3 sequence is 15 residues long. Trimming shortened V by 3 bases and J by 0 bases, and 9 bases separated the two germline ends. Written as DNA, the CDR3 is TGTGCCAGCAGTGATGACAGAACCTCTGGAAACACCATATATTTT. It is translated as CASSDDRTSGNTIYF.

The V and J genes are TRBV30 and TRBJ2-7; D remains ambiguous. There are 13 residues in the CDR3. V was shortened by 0 bases and J by 3 bases, with 9 bases between the two germline ends. Germline V CDR1 and CDR2: GTSNPN, SVGIG (reference sequence). CDR3 in DNA: TGTGCCTGGAGTGTCTCCAGTAACTACGAGCAGTACTTC. Translated, it gives CAWSVSSNYEQYF.

The gene calls are TRBV5-1 and TRBJ1-2, with TRBD1 matching over 7 bases. The V segment lost 0 bases and the J segment 9 bases; nucleotides outside the gene matches: 5. CDR3 length: 13 residues. In germline, CDR1 is SGHRS, CDR2 YFSETQ. The CDR3 DNA sequence: TGCGCCAGCAGCTTGGGGGAGGACAGGAGCTACACCTTC. It yields the protein CASSLGEDRSYTF.

The gene calls are TRBV19 and TRBJ1-5; TRBD1 agrees at 8 bases. This CDR3 has 17 amino acids. Per the germline V gene, CDR1 is LNHDA and CDR2 is SQIVND (reference sequence). V lost 7 bases to trimming and J lost 2 bases; unmatched junction nucleotides: 13. The CDR3 nucleotides read TGTGCCAGTATGAAGGACAGGGCACGAGTTGGCAATCAGCCCCAGCATTTT. Protein product: CASMKDRARVGNQPQHF. Looking up the rest from reference TRBV19 and TRBJ1-5 gives the full variable domain: DGGITQSPKYLFRKEGQNVTLSCEQNLNHDAMYWYRQDPGQGLRLIYYSQIVNDFQKGDIAEGYSVSREKKESFPLTVTSAQKNPTAFYLCASMKDRARVGNQPQHFGDGTRLSIL.

This chain uses TRBV2 with TRBJ1-2, with a tentative D call TRBD1 (6 bases). V lost 3 bases, J lost 6 bases, and 14 bases lay in between. Germline V gives CDR1 SNHLY, CDR2 FYNNEI. The CDR3 length is 14 residues. The CDR3, as DNA: TGTGCCAGCAGTGAGGTCACAGGGAACCATGGCTACACCTTC. This encodes CASSEVTGNHGYTF.

The chain uses TRBV7-6 and TRBJ1-5; D remains unclear. The V end lost 1 base, the J end lost 6 bases, and 7 bases lay between the germline ends. The CDR3 has 13 amino acids. Germline V CDR1 and CDR2: SGHVS, FNYEAQ. CDR3 DNA: TGTGCCAGCAGCTTAGGGGGAGCTCAGCCCCAGCATTTT. As protein: CASSLGGAQPQHF.

This clone was recorded once. The J gene is TRBJ1-1, the V gene TRBV5-1; D perhaps matches TRBD1 (5 bases). V was cut by 0 bases and J by 2 bases, with 8 bases left in between. CDR1 and CDR2 (germline): SGHRS, YFSETQ. The CDR3 consists of 14 residues. Here the CDR3 reads CASSLGQINTEAFF. For the CDR3, the DNA is TGCGCCAGCAGCTTGGGACAGATTAACACTGAAGCTTTCTTT. The full variable domain, in which reference TRBV5-1 and TRBJ1-1 provide the parts outside the CDR3, is KAGVTQTPRYLIKTRGQQVTLSCSPISGHRSVSWYQQTPGQGLQFLFEYFSETQRNKGNFPGRFSGRQFSNSRSEMNVSTLELGDSALYLCASSLGQINTEAFFGQGTRLTVV.

CDR3 amino acids: CASSPNRQVHEQYF. The CDR3 DNA follows: TGTGCCAGCAGCCCAAACCGACAGGTCCACGAGCAGTACTTC. The rearrangement links TRBV3-1 (or the pseudogene TRBV3-2) to TRBJ2-7; a possible D gene is TRBD1 (6 bases). This CDR3 is 14 amino acids long. Germline V gives CDR1 LGHDT, CDR2 YNNKEL (reference sequence). The V and J ends lost 4 bases and 5 bases respectively, with 15 bases between them.

V is TRBV7-8 and J is TRBJ1-1; D may be TRBD1 (6 bases). CDR1 and CDR2 (germline): SGHVS, FQNEAQ. The length of the CDR3 is 15 residues. The V end lost 1 base, the J end lost 7 bases, and 16 bases lay between the germline ends. The CDR3 spells CASSLVQGRIIEAFF. In DNA form, the CDR3 reads TGTGCCAGCAGCTTAGTCCAGGGGCGTATAATTGAAGCTTTCTTT.

V is TRBV19 and J is TRBJ2-5; D remains ambiguous. Germline V gives CDR1 LNHDA, CDR2 SQIVND (reference sequence). CDR3 size: 11 residues. The V end was cut by 7 bases, the J end by 5 bases, with 8 bases between. The CDR3 here is CASTSRETQYF. The CDR3 nucleotides are TGTGCCAGTACCTCCAGGGAGACCCAGTACTTC.